In its sample, the clone carrying this T cell receptor beta chain was seen many times. Antigen: not known. The data belong to a study of T cells after yellow fever vaccination. Study outcomes and limitations: Detected again after the booster were most primary-vaccination clones, at 95% to 98% CD4 and 70% to 90% CD8. Peaking on day 5 versus 15, the secondary response was faster but weaker. A limited proportion of clonotypes was detected within both the CD4 and CD8 compartments.

Template switching by 5'RACE produced TCR cDNA, adding a universal primer site and UMIs. Using its own MiXCR run on the 5' RACE reads, TCRdb lists one record per CDR3 protein. The data hold some 160,000 distinct CDR3 sequences, with 5.5% to 7.5% observed a single time. The sequences come from CD4+ T cells sorted from PBMCs, collected 5 to 6 days after the first yellow fever vaccination. The sequence came from a man aged 18 to 30 who received the YFV17D yellow fever vaccine.

DNA for the CDR3: TGTGCCAGCAGCTTAACCGGACGGAGAGATACGCAGTATTTT. Translated, it gives CASSLTGRRDTQYF. V usage is TRBV7-3 and J usage is TRBJ2-3, with D unclear. CDR1 is SGHTA and CDR2 is FQGTGA in the germline V gene. V was pared by 0 bases and J by 5 bases, with 9 bases between. This CDR3 comprises 14 residues.